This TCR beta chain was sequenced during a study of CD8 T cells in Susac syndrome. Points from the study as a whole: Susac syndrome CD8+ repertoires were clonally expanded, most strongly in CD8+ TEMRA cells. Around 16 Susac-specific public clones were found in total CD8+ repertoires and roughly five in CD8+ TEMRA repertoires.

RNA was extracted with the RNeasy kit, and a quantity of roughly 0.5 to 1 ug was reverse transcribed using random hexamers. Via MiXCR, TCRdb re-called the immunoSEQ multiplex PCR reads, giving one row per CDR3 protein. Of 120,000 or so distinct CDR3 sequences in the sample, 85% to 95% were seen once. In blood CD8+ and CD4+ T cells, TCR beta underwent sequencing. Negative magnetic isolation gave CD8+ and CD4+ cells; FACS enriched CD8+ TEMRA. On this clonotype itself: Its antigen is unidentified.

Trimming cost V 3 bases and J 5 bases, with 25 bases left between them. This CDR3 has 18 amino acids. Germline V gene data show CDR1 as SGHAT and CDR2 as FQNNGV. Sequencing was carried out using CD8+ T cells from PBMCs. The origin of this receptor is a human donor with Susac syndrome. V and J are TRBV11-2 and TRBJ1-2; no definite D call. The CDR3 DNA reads TGTGCCAGCAGCTTTCCCCCCCCTCGGGCGGAGGGAGGGTATGGCTACACCTTC. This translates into CASSFPPPRAEGGYGYTF.